What follows are 22 T cell receptor beta chains derived from one specimen sequenced in a study of T cell repertoires in cytomegalovirus infection. TCRdb redid the calling of the reads with MiXCR, one entry per CDR3 protein. The table has roughly 570,000 distinct CDR3 sequences, 40% seen once. These receptors have no identified antigens. The starting material was cultured PBMCs, obtained from culture after CMV antigen stimulation. These receptors were obtained from a human donor in good health (CMV status not recorded). Some clones in this sample may be carry-over from other donors' samples.

This clonotype occurred a few times. This chain joins TRBV12-3 or TRBV12-4 and TRBJ2-5; D gene uncertain. Trimming took 6 bases from V and 5 from J, leaving 10 bases between them. The CDR3 is 12 residues long. Here the CDR3 DNA reads TGTGCCAGCAGCTCCGAGTGGGAGACCCAGTACTTC. It codes for CASSSEWETQYF.

This clonotype has more than one count but fewer than ten. This chain uses TRBV27 with TRBJ2-2; D possibly corresponds to TRBD2 (6 bases). The V end was cut by 8 bases, the J end by 6 bases, with 16 bases between. CDR1 and CDR2 from the germline V gene are MNHEY and SMNVEV (reference sequence). The CDR3 totals 14 residues. DNA for the CDR3: TGTGCCAGCCGACCGGAGGGCGTTGCCGGGGAGCTGTTTTTT. It is translated as CASRPEGVAGELFF.

The rearrangement joins TRBV7-9 to TRBJ2-7; 7 nucleotides align to TRBD1. CDR3 length: 16 residues. The germline V gene has CDR1 SEHNR and CDR2 FQNEAQ (reference sequence). The V segment lost 6 bases and the J segment 4 bases; nucleotides outside the gene matches: 15. CDR3 amino acids: CASSQTGAHRSYEQYF. CDR3 in DNA: TGTGCCAGCAGTCAAACAGGGGCACATCGGTCGTACGAGCAGTACTTC.

This clonotype appeared many times. The chain couples TRBV7-2 to TRBJ1-5; no clear D gene. The CDR3 is 16 residues long. Trimming left V 1 base short and J 0 bases short, with 10 bases between. CDR1 SGHTA and CDR2 FQGNSA come from the germline V gene. CDR3 region: CASSLGGRGSNQPQHF. CDR3 nucleotides: TGTGCCAGCAGCTTAGGTGGGCGGGGTAGCAATCAGCCCCAGCATTTT.

The rearrangement uses TRBV7-2 and TRBJ2-1, with 9 positions matching TRBD1. The CDR3 has 15 amino acids. Germline CDR1 SGHTA, CDR2 FQGNSA. V shed 4 bases, J shed 4 bases, and the junction held 5 bases outside the gene matches. The CDR3 spells CASSSGTGYYNEQFF. The DNA for the CDR3 is TGTGCCAGCAGCTCCGGGACAGGGTATTACAATGAGCAGTTCTTC.

The table lists this clonotype with many counts. The chain is built from TRBV7-2 and TRBJ1-1, with 8 bases matching TRBD1. The V and J ends lost 4 bases and 4 bases, in that order; junction bases with no gene match: 5. The CDR3 spans 14 residues. Germline V gene sequence: CDR1 SGHTA, CDR2 FQGNSA. Written as DNA, the CDR3 is TGTGCCAGCAGCTCCTACAGGGGGGGCACTGAAGCTTTCTTT. This codes for CASSSYRGGTEAFF.

The chain joins TRBV7-6 to TRBJ2-2; a weak D match, TRBD1 (5 bases). V was pared by 5 bases and J by 7 bases, with 20 bases between. Germline V gives CDR1 SGHVS, CDR2 FNYEAQ. This CDR3 contains 16 residues. CDR3 sequence reads: CASSTHRTLKFGELFF. The CDR3 nucleotides read TGTGCCAGCAGCACCCACAGGACCCTTAAATTCGGGGAGCTGTTTTTT.

The CDR3 protein is CASSQTSGSYTQYF. As DNA, the CDR3 is TGTGCCAGCAGCCAGACTAGCGGGAGTTATACGCAGTATTTT. This chain links TRBV7-2 with TRBJ2-3; 12 bases are shared with TRBD2. The CDR3 has 14 residues. CDR1 is SGHTA, CDR2 FQGNSA, per germline. With 5 bases clipped from V and 7 bases from J, the junction kept 4 bases outside the gene matches.

This rearrangement joins TRBV5-1 to TRBJ2-1, with 7 bases fitting TRBD2. Germline V gene sequence: CDR1 SGHRS, CDR2 YFSETQ. The CDR3 is 15 residues long. The CDR3 DNA reads as TGCGGCCGCGGAGCGGGATTGAGCTCCTACAATGAGCAGTTCTTC. This translates into CGRGAGLSSYNEQFF.

V and J are TRBV4-1 and TRBJ1-4; D is ambiguous. Trimming shortened V by 2 bases and J by 8 bases, and 12 bases separated the two germline ends. The CDR3 contains 14 residues. Germline values: CDR1 MGHRA, CDR2 YSYEKL. The CDR3 DNA sequence: TGCGCCAGCAGCCAACTGCGGTCGGGGGAAAAACTGTTTTTT. Its translation is CASSQLRSGEKLFF.

Concerning this clonotype: The junction departs from the called germline gene at one end, perhaps through a read error. This rearrangement joins TRBV7-2 to TRBJ1-1, with 7 bases matching TRBD1. The CDR3 is 14 residues long. Germline V gene lookup returns CDR1 SGHTA and CDR2 FQGNSA. The DNA of the CDR3 is TGTGCCAGCAGCTCCAGGGGGACGAACACTGCAGCTTTCTTT. Translated: CASSSRGTNTAAFF.

This clonotype was detected only a few times. The genes are TRBV20-1 and TRBJ1-5; 7 bases align to TRBD1. This CDR3 is built from 16 residues. The V segment lost 0 bases and the J segment 3 bases; nucleotides outside the gene matches: 8. The germline V gene encodes CDR1 DFQATT and CDR2 SNEGSKA (reference sequence). The CDR3 region is CSARDAGTVFNQPQHF. CDR3 nucleotide sequence: TGCAGTGCTAGAGACGCCGGGACAGTCTTCAATCAGCCCCAGCATTTT.

The chain combines TRBV2 with TRBJ1-5, with TRBD1 matching over 7 bases. The V segment lost 3 bases and the J segment 4 bases; nucleotides outside the gene matches: 9. The CDR3 totals 16 residues. Germline V gene lookup returns CDR1 SNHLY and CDR2 FYNNEI. In DNA, the CDR3 is TGTGCCAGCAGTGAGGAACAGGGGCCATTGAATCAGCCCCAGCATTTT. Its protein product is CASSEEQGPLNQPQHF.

This rearrangement joins TRBV2 to TRBJ2-1; 8 bases fit TRBD1. The germline V gene encodes CDR1 SNHLY and CDR2 FYNNEI. The CDR3 runs 14 residues. With V trimmed by 8 bases and J by 5 bases, 8 bases remained unmatched. CDR3 protein: CASGEDRVHNEQFF. CDR3 DNA: TGTGCCAGCGGGGAGGACAGGGTTCACAATGAGCAGTTCTTC.

This clonotype turned up a few times. The V call is TRBV12-5, the J call TRBJ2-1; D is possibly TRBD1 or TRBD2 (5 bases each). Trimming cost V 0 bases and J 15 bases, with 12 bases left between them. The CDR3 sequence is 12 residues long. CDR1 is LGHNT, CDR2 FRNRAP, per germline. CDR3 nucleotides: TGTGCTAGTGGTTTGGTACATGGGGGTACGTTCTTC. Amino acid sequence: CASGLVHGGTFF.

V usage is TRBV12-3 or TRBV12-4 and J usage is TRBJ1-5; TRBD1 might be the D (5 bases). The germline V and J ends were trimmed by 4 bases and 1 base, with 11 bases remaining between them. The length of the CDR3 is 15 residues. CDR3 sequence reads: CASSSFEGSNQPQHF. In DNA form, the CDR3 reads TGTGCCAGCAGTTCCTTCGAGGGGAGCAATCAGCCCCAGCATTTT.

The chain has TRBV7-8 and TRBJ2-3; maybe TRBD1 (5 bases). The CDR3 has 16 amino acids. The germline V gene encodes CDR1 SGHVS and CDR2 FQNEAQ. Trimming removed 2 bases from V and 2 bases from J, with 14 bases in between. For the CDR3, the DNA is TGTGCCAGCAGCTTAACAGTGGACACCTACACAGATACGCAGTATTTT. Residues: CASSLTVDTYTDTQYF. Based on the CDR3 plus reference TRBV7-8 and TRBJ2-3, the full variable domain is GAGVSQSPRYKVAKRGQDVALRCDPISGHVSLFWYQQALGQGPEFLTYFQNEAQLDKSGLPSDRFFAERPEGSVSTLKIQRTQQEDSAVYLCASSLTVDTYTDTQYFGPGTRLTVL.

The rearrangement joins TRBV15 to TRBJ2-2, with 7 bases aligning to TRBD1. From germline, CDR1 is LNHNV and CDR2 YYDKDF (reference sequence). The CDR3 sequence is 14 residues long. V shed 0 bases and J 7 bases; nucleotides not matched to a gene: 2. In DNA, the CDR3 is TGTGCCACCAGCAGAGACAGGGGGATCGGGGAGCTGTTTTTT. This sequence encodes CATSRDRGIGELFF.

This clonotype was detected a few times. The chain recombines TRBV19 with TRBJ1-5; 7 bases fit TRBD1. CDR1 and CDR2 (germline): LNHDA, SQIVND (reference sequence). The CDR3 runs to 18 residues. V gave up 6 bases and J gave up 0 bases; unmatched junction bases: 14. Here the CDR3 DNA reads TGTGCCAGTAGAGCACGGACAGGCAGGACTTATAGCAATCAGCCCCAGCATTTT. It yields the protein CASRARTGRTYSNQPQHF.

This clonotype was recorded once. This rearrangement joins TRBV7-2 to TRBJ1-5, with unresolved D. CDR3 length: 15 amino acids. The ends were cut back, 2 bases at V and 2 bases at J, with 10 bases in the middle. CDR1 is SGHTA, CDR2 FQGNSA, per germline. The CDR3 DNA is TGTGCCAGCAGCTTACTTCGGGATGGCAATCAGCCCCAGCATTTT. Its protein product is CASSLLRDGNQPQHF.

The chain combines TRBV9 with TRBJ2-1; perhaps TRBD1 as D (5 bases). Trimming pared 4 bases from V and 2 bases from J, leaving 13 bases between. CDR1 is SGDLS and CDR2 is YYNGEE in the germline V gene. The CDR3 is 15 amino acids. In nucleotides, the CDR3 is TGTGCCAGCAGCAAAACAGGTACCACCTACAATGAGCAGTTCTTC. Amino acids: CASSKTGTTYNEQFF.

This clonotype was seen only a few times. The rearrangement joins TRBV11-2 to TRBJ2-2; no clear D. The germline V gene encodes CDR1 SGHAT and CDR2 FQNNGV. The germline V and J ends were trimmed by 2 bases and 1 base, with 5 bases remaining between them. CDR3 length: 14 residues. The CDR3 nucleotides read TGTGCCAGCAGCTTATTCCAGAACACCGGGGAGCTGTTTTTT. This sequence encodes CASSLFQNTGELFF.